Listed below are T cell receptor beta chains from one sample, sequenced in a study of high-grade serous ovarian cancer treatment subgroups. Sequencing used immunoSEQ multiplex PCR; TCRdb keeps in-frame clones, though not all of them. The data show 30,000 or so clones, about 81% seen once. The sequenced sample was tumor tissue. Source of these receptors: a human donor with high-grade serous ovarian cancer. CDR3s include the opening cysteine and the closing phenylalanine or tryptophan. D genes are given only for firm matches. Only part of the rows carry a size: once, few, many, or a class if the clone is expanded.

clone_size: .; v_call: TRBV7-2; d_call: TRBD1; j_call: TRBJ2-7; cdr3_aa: CASNPTHSGTAYEQYF; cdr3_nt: TGTGCCAGCAACCCTACCCATTCCGGGACAGCATACGAGCAGTACTTC
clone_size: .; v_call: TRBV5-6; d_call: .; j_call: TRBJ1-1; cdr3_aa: CASSLGYRNTEAFF; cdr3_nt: TGTGCCAGCAGCTTAGGGTACAGGAACACTGAAGCTTTCTTT
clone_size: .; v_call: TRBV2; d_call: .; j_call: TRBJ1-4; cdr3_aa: CASSLGQENEKLFF; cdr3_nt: TGTGCCAGCAGTTTGGGTCAGGAGAATGAAAAACTGTTTTTT
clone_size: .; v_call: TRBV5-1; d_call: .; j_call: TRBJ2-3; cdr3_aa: CASSLEADNTDTQYF; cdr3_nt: TGCGCCAGCAGCTTGGAAGCCGACAACACAGATACGCAGTATTTT
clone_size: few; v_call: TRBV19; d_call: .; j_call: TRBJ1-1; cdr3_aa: CASTWTRNTEAFF; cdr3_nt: TGTGCCAGTACGTGGACTCGGAACACTGAAGCTTTCTTT
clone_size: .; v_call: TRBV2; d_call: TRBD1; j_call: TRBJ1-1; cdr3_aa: CASRRDRDYTEAFF; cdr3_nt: TGTGCCAGCCGGCGGGACAGGGACTACACTGAAGCTTTCTTT
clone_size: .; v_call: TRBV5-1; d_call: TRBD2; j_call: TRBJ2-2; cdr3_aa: CASSQGGLADNTGELFF; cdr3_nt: TGCGCCAGCAGCCAGGGGGGACTAGCGGATAACACCGGGGAGCTGTTTTTT
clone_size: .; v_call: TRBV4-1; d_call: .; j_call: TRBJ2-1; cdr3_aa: CASSRRLAYNEQFF; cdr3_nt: TGCGCCAGCAGCCGCAGACTAGCCTACAATGAGCAGTTCTTC
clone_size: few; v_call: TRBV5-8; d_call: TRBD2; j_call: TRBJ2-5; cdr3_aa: CASSPGLAGGVQETQYF; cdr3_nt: TGTGCCAGCAGTCCGGGACTAGCGGGAGGGGTACAAGAGACCCAGTACTTC
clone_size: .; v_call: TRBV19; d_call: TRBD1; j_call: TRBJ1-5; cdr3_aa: CASSPRQGMQPQHF; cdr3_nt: TGTGCCAGTAGTCCCCGACAGGGGATGCAGCCCCAGCATTTT
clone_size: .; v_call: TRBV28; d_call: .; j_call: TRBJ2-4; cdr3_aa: CASRGPRVRGNIQYF; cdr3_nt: TGTGCCAGCAGAGGGCCCAGGGTCAGGGGAAACATTCAGTACTTC
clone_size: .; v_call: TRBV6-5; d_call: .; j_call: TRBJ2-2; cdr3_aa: CASSYSRQNTGELFF; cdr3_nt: TGTGCCAGCAGTTACTCGAGACAGAACACCGGGGAGCTGTTTTTT
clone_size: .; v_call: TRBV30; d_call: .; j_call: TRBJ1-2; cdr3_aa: CAWNMGEGNYGYTF; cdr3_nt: TGTGCCTGGAACATGGGGGAAGGGAACTATGGCTACACCTTC
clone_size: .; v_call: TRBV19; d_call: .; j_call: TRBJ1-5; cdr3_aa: CASSIKGHVPGQPQHF; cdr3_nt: TGTGCCAGTAGTATAAAGGGGCACGTTCCAGGTCAGCCCCAGCATTTT
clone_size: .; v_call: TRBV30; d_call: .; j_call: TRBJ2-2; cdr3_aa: CAWSLARDTGELFF; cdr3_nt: TGTGCCTGGAGTCTAGCGCGGGACACCGGGGAGCTGTTTTTT
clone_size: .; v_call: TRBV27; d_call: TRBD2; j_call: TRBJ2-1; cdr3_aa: CASSLSGGVSAYNEQFF; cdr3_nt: TGTGCCAGCAGTTTGTCGGGAGGCGTTTCCGCCTACAATGAGCAGTTCTTC
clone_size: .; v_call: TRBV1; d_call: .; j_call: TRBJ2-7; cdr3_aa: CTSSQDRGAGDYEQYF; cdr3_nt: TGCACCAGCAGCCAAGATCGGGGAGCGGGGGACTACGAGCAGTACTTC
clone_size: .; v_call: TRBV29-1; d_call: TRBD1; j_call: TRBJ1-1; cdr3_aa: CSVSNRGWGEAFF; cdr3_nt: TGCAGCGTTTCAAACAGGGGTTGGGGCGAAGCTTTCTTT
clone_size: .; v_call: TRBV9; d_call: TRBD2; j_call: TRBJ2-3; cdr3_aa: CASSPLADTQYF; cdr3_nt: TGTGCCAGCAGCCCACTAGCGGATACGCAGTATTTT
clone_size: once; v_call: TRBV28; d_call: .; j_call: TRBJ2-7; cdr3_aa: CASSFPQALSYEQYF; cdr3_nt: TGTGCCAGCAGTTTCCCACAGGCCCTTTCGTACGAGCAGTACTTC
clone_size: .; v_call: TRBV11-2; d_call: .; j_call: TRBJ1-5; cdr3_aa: CASSPDHGVGQPQHF; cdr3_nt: TGTGCCAGCAGCCCAGATCACGGGGTTGGTCAGCCCCAGCATTTT
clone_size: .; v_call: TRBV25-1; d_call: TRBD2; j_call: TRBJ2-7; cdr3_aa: CASSGGLAGTLYEQYF; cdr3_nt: TGTGCCAGCAGTGGGGGACTAGCGGGGACCTTATACGAGCAGTACTTC
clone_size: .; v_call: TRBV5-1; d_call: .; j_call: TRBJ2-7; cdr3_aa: CASSLAVGSYEQYF; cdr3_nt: TGCGCCAGCAGCTTGGCCGTGGGTTCCTACGAGCAGTACTTC
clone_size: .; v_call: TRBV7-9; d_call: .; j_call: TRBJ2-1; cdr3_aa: CASSPGGLAGDYNEQFF; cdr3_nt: TGTGCCAGCAGCCCTGGTGGCCTGGCAGGCGATTACAATGAGCAGTTCTTC
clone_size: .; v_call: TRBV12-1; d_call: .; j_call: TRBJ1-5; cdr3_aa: CASRQRGQNQPQHF; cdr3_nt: TGTGCCAGCAGGCAAAGGGGTCAAAATCAGCCCCAGCATTTT
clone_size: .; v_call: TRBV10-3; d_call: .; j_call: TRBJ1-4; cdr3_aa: CAISEEGGTNEKLFF; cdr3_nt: TGTGCCATCAGTGAGGAGGGTGGGACTAATGAAAAACTGTTTTTT
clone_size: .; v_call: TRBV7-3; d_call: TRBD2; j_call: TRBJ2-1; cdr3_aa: CASSSYRTSNEQFF; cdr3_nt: TGTGCCAGCAGCTCTTATCGGACTAGTAATGAGCAGTTCTTC
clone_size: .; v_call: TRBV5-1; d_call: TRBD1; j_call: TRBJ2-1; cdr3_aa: CASADRGRVDEQFF; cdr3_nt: TGCGCCAGCGCGGACAGGGGGCGCGTCGATGAGCAGTTCTTC
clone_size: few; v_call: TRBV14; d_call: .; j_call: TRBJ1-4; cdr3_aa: CASSLGIRLF; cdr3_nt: TGTGCCAGCAGCCTCGGGATCCGGCTTTTT
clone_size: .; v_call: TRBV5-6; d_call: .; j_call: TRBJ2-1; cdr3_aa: CASSWIRTESSYNEQFF; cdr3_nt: TGTGCCAGCAGCTGGATTCGGACAGAGAGCTCCTACAATGAGCAGTTCTTC
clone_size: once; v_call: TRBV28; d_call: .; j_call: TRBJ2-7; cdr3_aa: CASSMTGVNYEQYF; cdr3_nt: TGTGCCAGCAGTATGACCGGAGTCAATTACGAGCAGTACTTC
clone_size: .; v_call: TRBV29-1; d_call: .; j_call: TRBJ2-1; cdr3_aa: CSGDRDGNNEQFF; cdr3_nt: TGCAGCGGTGACCGGGACGGGAACAATGAGCAGTTCTTC
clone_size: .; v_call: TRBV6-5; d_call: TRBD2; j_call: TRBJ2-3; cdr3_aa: CASSSGLVADTQYF; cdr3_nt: TGTGCCAGCAGTTCCGGACTAGTCGCAGATACGCAGTATTTT
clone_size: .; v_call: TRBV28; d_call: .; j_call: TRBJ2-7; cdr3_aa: CASSSPGGNDYEQYF; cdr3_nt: TGTGCCAGCAGTTCACCGGGCGGGAACGACTACGAGCAGTACTTC
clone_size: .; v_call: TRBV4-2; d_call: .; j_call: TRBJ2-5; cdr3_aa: CASSQASVEETQYF; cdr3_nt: TGTGCCAGCAGCCAAGCCTCGGTCGAAGAGACCCAGTACTTC
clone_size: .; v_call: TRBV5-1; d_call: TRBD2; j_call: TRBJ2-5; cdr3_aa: CASSETSGAPQETQYF; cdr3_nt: TGCGCCAGCAGCGAGACTAGCGGAGCCCCCCAAGAGACCCAGTACTTC
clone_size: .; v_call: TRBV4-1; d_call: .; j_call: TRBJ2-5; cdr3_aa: CASSQDRGSGETQYF; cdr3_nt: TGCGCCAGCAGCCAAGATCGTGGGAGTGGAGAGACCCAGTACTTC
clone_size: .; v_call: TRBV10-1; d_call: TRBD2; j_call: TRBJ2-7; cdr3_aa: CASSESGGIDEQYF; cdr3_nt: TGCGCCAGCAGTGAGTCGGGAGGGATCGACGAGCAGTACTTC
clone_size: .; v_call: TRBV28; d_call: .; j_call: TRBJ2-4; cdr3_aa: CASSPTTGGGENIQYF; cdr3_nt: TGTGCCAGCAGTCCCACGACCGGGGGCGGGGAAAACATTCAGTACTTC
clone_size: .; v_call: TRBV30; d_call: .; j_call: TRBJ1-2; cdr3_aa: CAWTRTSRGHGYTF; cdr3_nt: TGTGCCTGGACCAGGACTAGTCGGGGTCATGGCTACACCTTC
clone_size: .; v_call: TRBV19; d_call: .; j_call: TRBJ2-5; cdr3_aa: CASSMAGAGETQYF; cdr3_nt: TGTGCCAGTAGTATGGCAGGGGCGGGCGAGACCCAGTACTTC
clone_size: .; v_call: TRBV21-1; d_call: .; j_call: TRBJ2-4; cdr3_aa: CASSKDGGLAKNIQYF; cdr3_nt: TGTGCCAGCAGCAAAGATGGGGGTCTAGCCAAAAACATTCAGTACTTC
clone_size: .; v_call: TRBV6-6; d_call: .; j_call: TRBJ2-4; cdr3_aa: CASRQTGPIQYF; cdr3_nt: TGTGCCAGCAGACAGACAGGCCCCATTCAGTACTTC
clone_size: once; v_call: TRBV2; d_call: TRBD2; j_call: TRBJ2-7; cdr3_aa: CASSTTSGRYEQYF; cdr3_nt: TGTGCCAGCAGTACGACTAGCGGAAGGTACGAGCAGTACTTC
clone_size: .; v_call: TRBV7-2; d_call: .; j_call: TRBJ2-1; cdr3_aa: CASSVHSESQFF; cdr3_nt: TGTGCCAGCAGCGTCCATTCGGAGTCGCAGTTCTTC
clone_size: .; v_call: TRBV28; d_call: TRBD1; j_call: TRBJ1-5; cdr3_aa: CASRSTGIGNQPQHF; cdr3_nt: TGTGCCAGCAGATCGACAGGGATTGGCAATCAGCCCCAGCATTTT
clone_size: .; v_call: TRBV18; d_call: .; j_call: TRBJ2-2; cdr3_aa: CASSSLIAGGELFF; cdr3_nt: TGTGCCAGCTCAAGTCTAATCGCTGGCGGGGAGCTGTTTTTT
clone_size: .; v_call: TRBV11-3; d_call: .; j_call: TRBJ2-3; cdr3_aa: CASSPAFRPDTQYF; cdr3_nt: TGTGCCAGCAGCCCCGCCTTCCGTCCAGATACGCAGTATTTT
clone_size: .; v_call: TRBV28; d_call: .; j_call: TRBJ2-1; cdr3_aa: CASSLLQGSANEQFF; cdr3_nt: TGTGCCAGCAGTCTTCTTCAGGGATCGGCAAATGAGCAGTTCTTC
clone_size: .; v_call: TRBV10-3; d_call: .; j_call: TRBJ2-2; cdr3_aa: CAISDPMTGPNTGELFF; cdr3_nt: TGTGCCATCAGTGACCCGATGACAGGCCCCAACACCGGGGAGCTGTTTTTT
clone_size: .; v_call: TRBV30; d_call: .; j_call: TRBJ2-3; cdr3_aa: CAWSFGAGTDTQYF; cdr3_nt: TGTGCCTGGAGTTTCGGAGCCGGCACAGATACGCAGTATTTT
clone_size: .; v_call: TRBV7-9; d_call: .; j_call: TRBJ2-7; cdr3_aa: CASSLRRDLTYEQYF; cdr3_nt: TGTGCCAGCAGCCTTCGACGGGACCTTACCTACGAGCAGTACTTC
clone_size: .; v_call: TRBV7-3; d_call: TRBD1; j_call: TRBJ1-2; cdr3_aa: CASRSPGTGAEGYTF; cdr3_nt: TGTGCCAGCAGATCTCCGGGGACAGGGGCGGAAGGCTACACCTTC
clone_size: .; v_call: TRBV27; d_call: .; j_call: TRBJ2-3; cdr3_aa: CASSLSYSTDTQYF; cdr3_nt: TGTGCCAGCAGTTTGTCATATAGCACAGATACGCAGTATTTT
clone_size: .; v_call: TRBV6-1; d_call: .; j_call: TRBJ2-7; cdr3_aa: CASSEALQGGSYEQYF; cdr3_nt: TGTGCCAGCAGTGAAGCTTTACAGGGAGGCTCCTACGAGCAGTACTTC
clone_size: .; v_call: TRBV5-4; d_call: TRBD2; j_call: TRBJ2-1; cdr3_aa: CASSVGTSWSGEQFF; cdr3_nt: TGTGCCAGCAGCGTTGGGACTAGCTGGAGTGGTGAGCAGTTCTTC
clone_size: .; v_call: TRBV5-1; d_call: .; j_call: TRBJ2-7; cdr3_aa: CASSTAGSSYEQYF; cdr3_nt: TGCGCCAGCAGCACGGCGGGAAGCTCCTACGAGCAGTACTTC
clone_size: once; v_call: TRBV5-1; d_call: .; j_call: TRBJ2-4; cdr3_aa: CASSLALIERLVPRLGKNIQYF; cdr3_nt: TGCGCCAGCAGCTTGGCCTTAATCGAGCGACTAGTTCCGCGGCTGGGCAAAAACATTCAGTACTTC
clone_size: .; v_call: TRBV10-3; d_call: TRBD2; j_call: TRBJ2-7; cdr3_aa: CAISEATSPQYF; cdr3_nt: TGTGCCATCAGTGAGGCGACTAGCCCGCAGTACTTC